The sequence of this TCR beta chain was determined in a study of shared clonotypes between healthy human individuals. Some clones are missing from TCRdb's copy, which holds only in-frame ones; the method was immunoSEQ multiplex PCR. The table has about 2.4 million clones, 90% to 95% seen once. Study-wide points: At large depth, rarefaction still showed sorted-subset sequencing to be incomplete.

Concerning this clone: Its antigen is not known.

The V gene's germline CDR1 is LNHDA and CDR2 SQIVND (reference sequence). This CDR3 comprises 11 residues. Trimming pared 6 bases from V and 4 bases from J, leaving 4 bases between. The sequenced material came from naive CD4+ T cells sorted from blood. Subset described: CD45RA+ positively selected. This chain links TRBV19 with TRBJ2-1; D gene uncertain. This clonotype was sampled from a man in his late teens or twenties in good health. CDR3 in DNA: TGTGCCAGTAGCCATTACAATGAGCAGTTCTTC. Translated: CASSHYNEQFF.